This T cell receptor (beta chain) was observed in a study of blood T cell repertoires in COVID-19. Study-wide background: Samples came from the United States, Italy and Spain, spanning acute and convalescent COVID-19. PBMCs, B-cell-depleted T cells, or T cells provided the cDNA or gDNA that made up the material.

Source study methods: Estimation of nucleated cell counts was performed using reference gene primer amplification. Sequencing used immunoSEQ multiplex PCR; TCRdb keeps in-frame clones, though not all of them. The V and J calls and clone size were taken over from that table, and D and trimming were inferred from the DNA. This sample has 250,000 to 400,000 clones, with around 86% found just once. V was trimmed by 0 bases and J by 0 bases, leaving 8 bases between them. This CDR3 comprises 15 residues. The germline gives CDR1 SEHNR, CDR2 FQNEAQ (reference sequence). Sequenced: peripheral blood. The rearrangement links TRBV7-9 to TRBJ1-1; no clear D. The TCR was taken from a man in his forties or fifties with active or convalescent COVID-19. CDR3 residues: CASSLAVAMNTEAFF. The CDR3, as DNA: TGTGCCAGCAGCTTAGCGGTAGCCATGAACACTGAAGCTTTCTTT.